This TCR beta chain was documented in a study of T cell responses to AZD1222 COVID-19 vaccine. Study-wide results and caveats: Across spike, vaccine-associated CD4 TCRs were found, dominant at 160-218 and 743-854. Among those given AZD1222, only six were seropositive at baseline.

Assay: immunoSEQ multiplex PCR; the TCRdb copy retains only in-frame clones and omits some. The sample contains 120,000 or so clones, around 80% of which appear only once. For this clone: Its specificity is not known.

Germline CDR1 is SGHKS and CDR2 is YYEKEE (reference sequence). V lost 1 base and J 5 bases, leaving 7 bases between the germline ends. This CDR3 has 13 amino acids. The sequenced sample was peripheral blood, obtained 28 days after the second AZD1222 dose. The rearrangement joins TRBV5-5 to TRBJ2-1, with D unresolved. This clonotype was sampled from an adult who received the AZD1222 COVID-19 vaccine. The CDR3 loop is CASSLSTHNEQFF. The CDR3 region has the DNA TGTGCCAGCAGCTTGAGTACCCACAATGAGCAGTTCTTC.